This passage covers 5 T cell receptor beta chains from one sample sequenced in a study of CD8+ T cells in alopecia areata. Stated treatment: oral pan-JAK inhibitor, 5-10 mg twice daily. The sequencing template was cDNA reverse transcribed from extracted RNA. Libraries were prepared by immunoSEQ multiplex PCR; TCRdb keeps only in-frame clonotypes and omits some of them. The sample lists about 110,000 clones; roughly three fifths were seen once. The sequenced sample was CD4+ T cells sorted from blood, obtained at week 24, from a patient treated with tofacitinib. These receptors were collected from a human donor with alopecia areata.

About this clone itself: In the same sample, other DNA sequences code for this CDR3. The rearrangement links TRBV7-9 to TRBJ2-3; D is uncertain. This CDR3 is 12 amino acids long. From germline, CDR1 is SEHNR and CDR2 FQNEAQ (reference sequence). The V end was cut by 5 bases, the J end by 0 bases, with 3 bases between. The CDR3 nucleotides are TGTGCCAGCAGCCCTAGCACAGATACGCAGTATTTT. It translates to CASSPSTDTQYF.

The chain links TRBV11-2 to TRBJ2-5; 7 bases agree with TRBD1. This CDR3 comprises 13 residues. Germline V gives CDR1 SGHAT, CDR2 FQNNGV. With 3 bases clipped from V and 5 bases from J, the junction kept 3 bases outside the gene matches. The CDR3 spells CASSLGDSETQYF. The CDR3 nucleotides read TGTGCCAGCAGCTTGGGGGACAGTGAGACCCAGTACTTC.

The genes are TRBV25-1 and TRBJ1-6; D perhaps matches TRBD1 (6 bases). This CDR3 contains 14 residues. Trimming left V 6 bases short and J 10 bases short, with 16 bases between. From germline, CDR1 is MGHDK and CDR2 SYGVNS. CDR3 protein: CASRDRNGRSPLHF. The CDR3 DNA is TGTGCCAGCAGAGACAGGAATGGGAGGTCACCCCTCCACTTT. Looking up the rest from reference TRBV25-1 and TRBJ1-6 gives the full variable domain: EADIYQTPRYLVIGTGKKITLECSQTMGHDKMYWYQQDPGMELHLIHYSYGVNSTEKGDLSSESTVSRIRTEHFPLTLESARPSHTSQYLCASRDRNGRSPLHFGNGTRLTVT.

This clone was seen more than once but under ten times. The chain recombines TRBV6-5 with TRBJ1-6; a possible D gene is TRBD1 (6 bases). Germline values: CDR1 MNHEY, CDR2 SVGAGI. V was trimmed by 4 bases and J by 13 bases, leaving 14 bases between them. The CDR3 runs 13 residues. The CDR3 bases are TGTGCCAGCAGTTGGGGGCGCGGGGGGCCCCTCCACTTT. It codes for CASSWGRGGPLHF.

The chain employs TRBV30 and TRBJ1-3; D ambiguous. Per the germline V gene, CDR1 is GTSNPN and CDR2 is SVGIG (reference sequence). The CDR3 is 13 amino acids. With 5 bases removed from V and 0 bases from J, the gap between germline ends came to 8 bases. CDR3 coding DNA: TGTGCCTGGGACCTCGGCTCTGGAAACACCATATATTTT. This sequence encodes CAWDLGSGNTIYF.